The rows below give T cell receptor beta chains drawn from one sample of a study of neoadjuvant anti-PD-1 for oral cavity cancer. Profiled with immunoSEQ multiplex PCR; TCRdb holds only in-frame clones, not every one. The sample lists tens of thousands of clones, 80% to 90% occurring once. Sequenced here: PBMCs, sampled before nivolumab (anti-PD-1) treatment. These receptors were collected from a person between 40 and 80 years old with oral cavity squamous cell carcinoma. Both conserved end residues are part of each CDR3. Each record gives: D gene, V gene, clone size, J gene, CDR3 protein, CDR3 DNA. A D gene is named only where the DNA matches it firmly. A clone size is listed for some rows: how often the clone was seen (once, few, many), or a class if it is expanded.

>-|TRBV10-3|-|TRBJ1-5
CAISAARSGMQPQHF
TGTGCCATCAGTGCGGCGAGATCCGGAATGCAGCCCCAGCATTTT
>TRBD1|TRBV7-9|-|TRBJ1-5
CASSPGTGKFSNQPQHF
TGTGCCAGCAGCCCAGGGACAGGGAAGTTTAGCAATCAGCCCCAGCATTTT
>-|TRBV10-3|-|TRBJ2-7
CAIRRPSEYEQYF
TGTGCCATCCGGCGCCCTTCGGAGTACGAGCAGTACTTC
>-|TRBV6-1|-|TRBJ2-7
CASSVGPVGEQYF
TGTGCCAGCAGTGTTGGGCCCGTTGGCGAGCAGTACTTC
>-|TRBV7-9|-|TRBJ2-1
CASSLLGAQVNEQFF
TGTGCCAGCAGCCTTTTGGGGGCTCAAGTCAATGAGCAGTTCTTC
>-|TRBV5-1|-|TRBJ2-1
CASSLRLNAAQFF
TGCGCCAGCAGCTTGCGACTAAACGCCGCGCAGTTCTTC
>-|TRBV4-2|once|TRBJ2-2
CASSQVEGLSTGELFF
TGTGCCAGCAGCCAAGTCGAGGGACTTTCCACCGGGGAGCTGTTTTTT
>TRBD1|TRBV7-9|-|TRBJ2-3
CASSFGTGAGVDTQYF
TGTGCCAGCAGCTTCGGGACAGGAGCCGGGGTAGATACGCAGTATTTT
>TRBD1|TRBV5-1|few|TRBJ2-3
CASSWWTGVTDTQYF
TGCGCCAGCAGCTGGTGGACAGGGGTGACAGATACGCAGTATTTT
>TRBD1|TRBV5-4|-|TRBJ1-4
CASSLGVAGGMPNEKLFF
TGTGCCAGCAGCTTGGGGGTGGCAGGGGGCATGCCTAATGAAAAACTGTTTTTT
>-|TRBV4-1|few|TRBJ1-4
CASSQTGEFNEKLFF
TGCGCCAGCAGTCAAACTGGGGAGTTTAATGAAAAACTGTTTTTT
>TRBD1|TRBV7-9|-|TRBJ1-5
CASSLDPGQGRNQPQHF
TGTGCCAGCAGCTTAGACCCCGGACAGGGGAGGAATCAGCCCCAGCATTTT
>-|TRBV6-5|-|TRBJ2-3
CASRGGGAQEDTQYF
TGTGCCAGCAGAGGGGGGGGAGCTCAAGAAGATACGCAGTATTTT
>-|TRBV5-1|-|TRBJ1-2
CASSLARNYGYTF
TGCGCCAGCAGCTTGGCCAGAAACTATGGCTACACCTTC
>TRBD1|TRBV5-5|-|TRBJ2-7
CASSLGQGAYEQYF
TGTGCCAGCAGCTTGGGACAGGGTGCCTACGAGCAGTACTTC
>-|TRBV7-2|-|TRBJ1-2
CASSLGQRDGYTF
TGTGCCAGCAGCTTGGGGCAACGGGACGGCTACACCTTC
>-|TRBV25-1|-|TRBJ2-2
CASSERQARDTGELFF
TGTGCCAGCAGTGAAAGGCAGGCTAGGGATACCGGGGAGCTGTTTTTT
>-|TRBV7-6|once|TRBJ2-7
CASSLDSSYEQYF
TGTGCCAGCAGCTTAGACAGCTCCTACGAGCAGTACTTC
>-|TRBV29-1|few|TRBJ1-5
CSASDSSNQPQHF
TGCAGCGCCAGCGACAGTAGCAATCAGCCCCAGCATTTT
>-|TRBV28|-|TRBJ1-3
CASSLSLNTIYF
TGTGCCAGCAGTTTGAGTCTGAACACCATATATTTT
>-|TRBV5-6|few|TRBJ1-1
CASNPTGRNTEAFF
TGTGCCAGCAACCCAACAGGGAGGAACACTGAAGCTTTCTTT
>-|TRBV7-8|-|TRBJ2-4
CASSLERAWGSKNIQYF
TGTGCCAGCAGCTTAGAGCGAGCGTGGGGGTCCAAAAACATTCAGTACTTC
>-|TRBV29-1|-|TRBJ1-1
CSVSGNMNTEAFF
TGCAGCGTTTCAGGGAACATGAACACTGAAGCTTTCTTT
>TRBD2|TRBV7-2|-|TRBJ2-7
CASSSFPGTSPYEQYF
TGTGCCAGCAGCTCCTTTCCCGGGACTAGTCCCTACGAGCAGTACTTC
>TRBD2|TRBV30|-|TRBJ2-3
CAWRETSGRAGRGDTQYF
TGTGCCTGGAGGGAGACTAGCGGGAGGGCCGGTAGAGGGGATACGCAGTATTTT
>-|TRBV27|-|TRBJ2-3
CASSLSPYISAWRTDTQYF
TGTGCCAGCAGTTTATCTCCCTATATCTCAGCTTGGCGCACAGATACGCAGTATTTT
>-|TRBV5-4|-|TRBJ1-5
CASSFPGANQPQHF
TGTGCCAGCAGCTTTCCCGGGGCTAATCAGCCCCAGCATTTT
>-|TRBV6-5|-|TRBJ1-2
CASSSGIYGYTF
TGTGCCAGCAGTTCAGGGATCTATGGCTACACCTTC
>-|TRBV5-1|-|TRBJ2-3
CASSPRSSTDTQYF
TGCGCCAGCAGCCCAAGGTCTAGCACAGATACGCAGTATTTT
>-|TRBV5-5|once|TRBJ2-1
CASSFSAGEQFF
TGTGCCAGCAGCTTCTCCGCAGGCGAGCAGTTCTTC
>-|TRBV19|-|TRBJ2-2
CASSIRQINTGELFF
TGTGCCAGTAGTATTCGGCAGATAAACACCGGGGAGCTGTTTTTT
>-|TRBV28|-|TRBJ1-2
CASRPGGSNGYTF
TGTGCCAGCCGTCCCGGGGGGTCCAATGGCTACACCTTC
>-|TRBV6-5|-|TRBJ2-1
CASSPQWSSYNEQFF
TGTGCCAGCAGTCCACAGTGGAGCTCCTACAATGAGCAGTTCTTC
>-|TRBV4-1|-|TRBJ2-3
CASSQEATRPDTQYF
TGCGCCAGCAGCCAAGAAGCAACTAGGCCAGATACGCAGTATTTT
>-|TRBV10-3|-|TRBJ1-2
CASREGRNYGYTF
TGTGCCTCGAGGGAGGGCAGAAACTATGGCTACACCTTC
>-|TRBV19|-|TRBJ1-5
CASNHYSNQPQHF
TGTGCCAGCAATCATTATAGCAATCAGCCCCAGCATTTT
>-|TRBV27|once|TRBJ1-1
CASSFRNSNTEAFF
TGTGCCAGCAGTTTTCGGAACTCGAACACTGAAGCTTTCTTT
>-|TRBV6-5|-|TRBJ2-7
CASSYETGRFYEQYF
TGTGCCAGCAGTTACGAGACGGGACGATTCTACGAGCAGTACTTC
>-|TRBV30|-|TRBJ1-6
CAWSARWSYNSPLHF
TGTGCCTGGAGTGCCCGATGGTCCTATAATTCACCCCTCCACTTT
>TRBD1|TRBV28|-|TRBJ1-2
CASILSGTGNGYTF
TGTGCCAGCATCCTCAGCGGGACAGGGAATGGCTACACCTTC
>TRBD1|TRBV11-3|-|TRBJ2-6
CASSSGTGGAGANVLTF
TGTGCCAGCAGCTCCGGGACAGGGGGCGCTGGGGCCAACGTCCTGACTTTC
>-|TRBV11-2|-|TRBJ1-1
CASSLGQGNTEAFF
TGTGCCAGCAGCTTAGGCCAGGGGAACACTGAAGCTTTCTTT
>-|TRBV5-4|-|TRBJ1-1
CASSGYGQAFF
TGTGCCAGCAGCGGTTACGGGCAAGCTTTCTTT
>-|TRBV5-1|-|TRBJ1-5
CASSLGSNQPQHF
TGCGCCAGCAGCTTGGGAAGCAATCAGCCCCAGCATTTT
>TRBD2|TRBV5-1|-|TRBJ2-3
CASSLGSSSGITDTQYF
TGCGCCAGCAGCTTAGGTAGTTCTAGCGGGATCACAGATACGCAGTATTTT